The T cell receptor (beta chain) described here comes from a study of control samples from healthy donors and cancer patients (dated by TCRdb to the early 2020s). The library relied on the immunoSEQ multiplex PCR assay. Imported from immuneACCESS, the table was reduced by TCRdb to in-frame sequences with V and J called. These copies leave out some clones; in studies compared against another copy, an unresolved V gene accounts for under half, and the cause of the remainder is not known. The sample table shows 4,500 to 6,500 clones, and approximately 84% are seen once. The ten largest clones capture roughly 6.6% of the sample. CDR1 and CDR2 are drawn from the germline V gene: SGHTA, FQGNSA. Trimming accounts for 5 bases at V and 3 bases at J, while the number of junction bases matched to no gene is 4. The CDR3 runs 15 amino acids, cysteine and phenylalanine included. CDR3 DNA only is kept here, 45 bases in frame from base 1.

On this clone itself: No antigen is known for it. Per-nucleotide qualities are absent, and no much larger clonotype sits a single base away.

The receptor chain draws on TRBV7-2 and TRBJ2-3, with 11 bases in between that match TRBD2. The sample taken for sequencing was formalin-fixed, paraffin-embedded tissue. The TCR sequence derives from a female donor with lung cancer. The DNA sequence follows: TGTGCCAGCAGCATCTGGACTAGCGGGACAGATACGCAGTATTTT. Its translation is CASSIWTSGTDTQYF.